One T cell receptor beta chain is described in this entry. In germline, CDR1 is MNHEY, CDR2 SMNVEV (reference sequence). The ends were cut back, 0 bases at V and 7 bases at J, with 10 bases in the middle. There are 14 residues in the CDR3. These data belong to a study of blood T cell repertoires in COVID-19. Study summary: Sources were T cells, B-cell-depleted T cells, or PBMCs; the material itself was cDNA or gDNA.

In the original processing: Reference gene primer amplification yielded estimated nucleated cell counts. Method: immunoSEQ multiplex PCR; TCRdb's copy keeps in-frame clones and lacks some. D and trimming come from the DNA, and the V and J calls and clone size come from that table. The table has approximately 310,000 clones, 89% seen once. The chain recombines TRBV27 with TRBJ2-1, with no clear D. The receptor was derived from a man aged 55 to 69 who had recovered from COVID-19. The sequencing input was PBMCs or T cells enriched from blood (not recorded which). The CDR3, as DNA: TGTGCCAGCAGTTTATCGAAGACTCGAAATGAGCAGTTCTTC. Translation: CASSLSKTRNEQFF.